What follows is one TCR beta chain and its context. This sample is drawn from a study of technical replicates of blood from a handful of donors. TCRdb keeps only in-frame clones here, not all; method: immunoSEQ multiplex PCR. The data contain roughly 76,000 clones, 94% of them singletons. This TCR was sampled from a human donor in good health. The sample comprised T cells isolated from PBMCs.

CDR3 DNA sequence: TGCGCCAGCAAAGCGGGAGGGGTTGGTGGAGATACGCAGTATTTT. Translated, it gives CASKAGGVGGDTQYF. V usage is TRBV5-1 and J usage is TRBJ2-3, with TRBD2 matching 10 bases. CDR3 length: 15 amino acids. With V trimmed by 6 bases and J by 5 bases, 9 bases remained unmatched. Germline assignment: CDR1 SGHRS and CDR2 YFSETQ.